This TCR beta chain is drawn from a study of post-analysis software for immune sequencing data. Study findings and constraints: TRBV5-6, TRBV5-1 and TRBV20-1 were among several TRBV segments more frequent in patients than controls. Diversity measured as normalized Chao1 was significantly lower in multiple sclerosis patients than in controls.

The TCR beta cDNA libraries carried unique molecular identifiers. TCRdb passed the PCR reads through MiXCR, listing each CDR3 protein once. The sample includes roughly 170,000 distinct CDR3 sequences, about 32% seen only once; the top ten take roughly 1.6%. This clonotype was recorded at least ten times. The antigen remains unidentified. This CDR3 is built from 15 residues. V lost 5 bases, J lost 5 bases, and 4 bases stayed unmatched. This chain uses TRBV12-3 or TRBV12-4 with TRBJ2-3; 13 nucleotides agree with TRBD2. Material for sequencing was blood. This TCR was recovered from a girl between 10 and 17 years old with multiple sclerosis. Here the CDR3 reads CASSTGLAGRDTQYF. Here the CDR3 DNA reads TGTGCCAGCAGTACGGGACTAGCGGGAAGAGATACGCAGTATTTT.